The 16 T cell receptor beta chains listed next were all sequenced from one sample in a study of T cells in Graves' hyperthyroidism and ophthalmopathy. The CDR3 regions of TCR beta were amplified from RNA transcripts. With the HTBI primer set, the TCR CDR3 went through a first round of RT-PCR. TCRdb fed the multiplex PCR reads into MiXCR, producing one record per CDR3 protein. The sample has about 700,000 distinct CDR3 sequences; over 40% are singletons. Material: peripheral blood or thyroid tissue (not recorded which). The receptors come from an adult man with Graves' disease, either hyperthyroidism or ophthalmopathy (not recorded which).

Concerning this clonotype: A much larger clone differs by one base, so this may be a read error. V gene TRBV10-3 combines with J gene TRBJ1-5, with a weak D call TRBD1 (6 bases). The CDR3 loop spans 13 amino acids. Germline loops: CDR1 ENHRY, CDR2 SYGVKD. The CDR3 DNA reads TGTGCCAGCAGTTCAGGGGTCGGACAGCCCCAGCATTTT. Encoded protein: CASSSGVGQPQHF.

On this clonotype: The junction shows a germline mismatch at one end, possibly a read error. The V call is TRBV11-3, the J call TRBJ1-5, with 9 bases matching TRBD1. Germline CDR1 SGHNT, CDR2 YENEEA. The CDR3 totals 18 residues. CDR3 sequence reads: CAISPGTGSPVGNQSQHF. The CDR3 DNA reads TGTGCCATCAGTCCGGGGACAGGGAGTCCGGTTGGCAATCAGTCCCAGCATTTT.

This clonotype appeared a single time. Germline and junction disagree at one end, which may indicate a read error. V gene TRBV5-4 combines with J gene TRBJ2-2; possibly TRBD1 or TRBD2 for D (5 bases each). This CDR3 region has 16 residues. Germline V gene lookup returns CDR1 SGHNT and CDR2 YYREEE (reference sequence). As DNA, the CDR3 is TGTGCCAGCAGCTTCGGAGGACATATGAACACCAGGGAGCTGTTTTTT. This codes for CASSFGGHMNTRELFF.

This clonotype was recorded at least ten times. The rearrangement joins TRBV6-5 to TRBJ1-6; 8 nucleotides line up with TRBD1. This CDR3 contains 15 residues. The germline V gene encodes CDR1 MNHEY and CDR2 SVGAGI. The V gene end was trimmed by 6 bases and the J gene end by 5 bases; junction bases not matched to a gene: 6. Here the CDR3 DNA reads TGTGCCAGCAGGCGACAGGGGATCCATAATTCACCCCTCCACTTT. Its protein product is CASRRQGIHNSPLHF.

The table lists this clonotype with a few counts. A read error may account for a junction end that differs from germline. The CDR3 nucleotides read TGCGCCAGCAGCTTGTTCGGCAGATTAGGAGACTACGAGCAGTACTTC. Protein product: CASSLFGRLGDYEQYF. This sequence joins TRBV7-9 and TRBJ2-7; unclear D gene. From germline, CDR1 is SEHNR and CDR2 FQNEAQ (reference sequence). This CDR3 comprises 16 residues. The full variable domain, rest sourced from reference TRBV7-9 and TRBJ2-7, is DTGVSQNPRHKITKRGQNVTFRCDPISEHNRLYWYRQTLGQGPEFLTYFQNEAQLEKSRLLSDRFSAERPKGSFSTLEIQRTEQGDSAMYLCASSLFGRLGDYEQYFGPGTRLTVT.

This clonotype came up a few times. V and J are TRBV20-1 and TRBJ1-2, with TRBD1 as a possible D gene (6 bases). The V end was cut by 4 bases, the J end by 2 bases, with 14 bases between. This CDR3 has 14 amino acids. CDR1 is DFQATT, CDR2 SNEGSKA, per germline (reference sequence). In DNA, the CDR3 is TGCAGTGCTACCCGGACAGTCCTAAACTATGGCTACACCTTC. Its translation: CSATRTVLNYGYTF.

This chain connects TRBV6-5 to TRBJ2-5; 13 bases align to TRBD2. CDR3 length: 16 amino acids. After removal of 6 bases from V and 1 base from J, the junction contained 5 bases not matched to a gene. The V gene's germline CDR1 is MNHEY and CDR2 SVGAGI. The DNA for the CDR3 is TGTGCCAGCAGCAAGACTAGCGGGAGGTTCCAAGAGACCCAGTACTTC. This translates into CASSKTSGRFQETQYF.

This clonotype was counted between two and nine times. Written as DNA, the CDR3 is TGTGCCAGCAGTTACGGGGGGGACCGCTCTGAAAAACTGTTTTTT. This codes for CASSYGGDRSEKLFF. The V call is TRBV6-5, the J call TRBJ1-4; D is possibly TRBD1 (5 bases). From germline, CDR1 is MNHEY and CDR2 SVGAGI. This CDR3 is built from 15 residues. V lost 2 bases, J lost 7 bases, and 14 bases lay in between.

This clonotype was seen at least ten times. The rearrangement joins TRBV12-3 or TRBV12-4 to TRBJ1-6; D not resolved. The CDR3 extends over 15 amino acids. Deletions cut 2 bases from V and 8 bases from J, with 13 bases between. The CDR3: CASSLLTSRDSPLHF. In nucleotides, the CDR3 is TGTGCCAGCAGTTTACTGACATCGAGGGATTCACCCCTCCACTTT.

This rearrangement joins TRBV20-1 to TRBJ1-5; D might be TRBD1 (5 bases). The CDR3 covers 19 residues. Germline V gives CDR1 DFQATT, CDR2 SNEGSKA (reference sequence). Trimming shortened V by 3 bases and J by 0 bases, and 24 bases separated the two germline ends. The DNA for the CDR3 is TGCAGTGCTAGTCGTGATTGGGGACTCCGAGGGGATAGCAATCAGCCCCAGCATTTT. This sequence encodes CSASRDWGLRGDSNQPQHF.

This clonotype has a handful of counts. The chain recombines TRBV12-3 or TRBV12-4 with TRBJ2-2; TRBD2 matches 8 bases. The V gene end was trimmed by 4 bases and the J gene end by 6 bases; junction bases not matched to a gene: 4. The CDR3 is 14 amino acids. DNA of the CDR3: TGTGCCAGCAGTTCGCCGGGAGGGCCCGGGGAGCTGTTTTTT. This sequence encodes CASSSPGGPGELFF.

This clonotype was observed many times. The V gene is TRBV10-3, the J gene TRBJ1-2, with D possibly TRBD1 on 6 matching bases. The CDR3 runs 16 residues. The germline CDR1 and CDR2 sequences are ENHRY and SYGVKD. The ends were cut back, 2 bases at V and 0 bases at J, with 13 bases in the middle. The CDR3 bases are TGTGCCATCAGTGAGGATCGGGACACGACTAACTATGGCTACACCTTC. Protein product: CAISEDRDTTNYGYTF.

This chain links TRBV12-3 or TRBV12-4 with TRBJ1-2, with no clear D. V dropped 1 base and J dropped 6 bases, with 9 bases sitting between them. The CDR3 totals 13 residues. The CDR3 sequence is CASSLGRVNGYTF. The CDR3 DNA is TGTGCCAGCAGTTTAGGGAGGGTGAATGGCTACACCTTC.

The chain links TRBV5-1 to TRBJ1-2, with a possible D match to TRBD1 (5 bases). CDR3 length equals 14 residues. Germline-derived CDR1 and CDR2 are SGHRS and YFSETQ. V dropped 0 bases and J dropped 7 bases, with 13 bases sitting between them. CDR3 bases: TGCGCCAGCAGCTTGGCCAACGCAGGGTCTGGCTACACCTTC. Translated, it gives CASSLANAGSGYTF.

This clonotype showed up many times. The genes are TRBV10-2 and TRBJ2-7; no definite D call. There are 12 residues in the CDR3. The germline CDR1 and CDR2 sequences are WSHSY and SAAADI. V was clipped by 2 bases and J by 7 bases, with 9 bases between them. CDR3 amino acids: CASSETSLEQYF. CDR3 in DNA: TGCGCCAGCAGTGAGACCTCTTTGGAGCAGTACTTC.

The table lists this clonotype with many counts. The chain joins TRBV2 to TRBJ1-2, with D perhaps matching TRBD1 (5 bases). Between the trimmed V and J ends, which lost 4 bases and 8 bases, there was a span of 14 bases. The CDR3 covers 13 residues. CDR1 and CDR2 from the germline V gene are SNHLY and FYNNEI. DNA of the CDR3: TGTGCCAGCAGTGCCGGGACCGCCGGGGGCTACACCTTC. Translation: CASSAGTAGGYTF.